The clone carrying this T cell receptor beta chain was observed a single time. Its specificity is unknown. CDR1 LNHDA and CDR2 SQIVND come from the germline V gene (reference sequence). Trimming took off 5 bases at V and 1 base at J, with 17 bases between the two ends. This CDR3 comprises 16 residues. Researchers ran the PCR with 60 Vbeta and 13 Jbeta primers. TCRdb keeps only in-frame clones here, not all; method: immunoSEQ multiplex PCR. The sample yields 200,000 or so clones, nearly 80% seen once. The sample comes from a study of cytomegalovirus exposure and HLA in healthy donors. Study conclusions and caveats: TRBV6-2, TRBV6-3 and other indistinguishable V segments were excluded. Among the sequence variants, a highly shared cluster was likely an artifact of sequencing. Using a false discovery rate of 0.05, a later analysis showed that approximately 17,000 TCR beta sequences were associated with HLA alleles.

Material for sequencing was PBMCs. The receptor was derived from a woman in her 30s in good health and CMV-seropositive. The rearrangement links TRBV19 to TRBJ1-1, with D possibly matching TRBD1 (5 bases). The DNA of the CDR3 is TGTGCCAGTAGTGCGCAGGCGGGGGTGGGGAACACTGAAGCTTTCTTT. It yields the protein CASSAQAGVGNTEAFF.